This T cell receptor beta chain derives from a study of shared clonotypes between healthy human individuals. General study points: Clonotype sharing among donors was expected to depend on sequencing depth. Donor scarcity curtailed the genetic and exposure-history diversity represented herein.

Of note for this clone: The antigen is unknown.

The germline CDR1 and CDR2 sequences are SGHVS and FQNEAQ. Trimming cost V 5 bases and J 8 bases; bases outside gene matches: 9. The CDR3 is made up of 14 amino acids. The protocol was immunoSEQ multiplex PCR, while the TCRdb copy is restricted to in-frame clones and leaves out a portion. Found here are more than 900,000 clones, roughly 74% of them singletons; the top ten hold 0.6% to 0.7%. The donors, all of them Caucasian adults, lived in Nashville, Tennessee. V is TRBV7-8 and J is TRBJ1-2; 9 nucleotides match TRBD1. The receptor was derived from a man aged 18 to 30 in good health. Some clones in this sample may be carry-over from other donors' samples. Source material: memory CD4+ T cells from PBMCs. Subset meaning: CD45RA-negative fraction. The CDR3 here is CASSSRDRVGGYTF. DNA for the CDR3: TGTGCCAGCAGCAGCCGGGACAGGGTGGGCGGCTACACCTTC.